The source of this T cell receptor beta chain is a study of blood T cell repertoires in COVID-19. Study summary: COVID-19 samples, acute and convalescent, were from the United States, Italy and Spain. From T cells, B-cell-depleted T cells, or PBMCs came the material, which was cDNA or gDNA.

Only in-frame clones appear in the TCRdb table, and some are missing; sequencing was by immunoSEQ multiplex PCR. Of 150,000 to 200,000 clones in the sample, about 74% were seen once. Looked up from germline, CDR1 is SGHNT and CDR2 is YYREEE (reference sequence). The CDR3 sequence is 15 residues long. Germline trimming cut 2 bases from V and 8 bases from J; bases unmatched to any gene: 7. The sample holds one count of this clone. Sequenced material: peripheral blood. V is TRBV5-4 and J is TRBJ2-1; 10 bases are a match to TRBD2. This TCR was recovered from a woman aged 80 or over with acute or convalescent COVID-19. DNA of the CDR3: TGTGCCAGCAGCTTTCCTAGCGGGAGTTCGGATGAGCAGTTCTTC. This gives the protein CASSFPSGSSDEQFF.